Listed below are T cell receptor beta chains from one sample, sequenced in a study of blood T cell repertoires in COVID-19. Some clones are missing from TCRdb's copy, which holds only in-frame ones; the method was immunoSEQ multiplex PCR. The table records about 440,000 clones, around 90% of them present only once. Input material: PBMCs or T cells enriched from blood (not recorded which). The receptor set was obtained from a young man who had recovered from COVID-19. Each CDR3 is given with its conserved first and last residue. Each record gives: clone size, V gene, J gene, D gene, CDR3 length, CDR3 DNA, CDR3 protein. The D gene is left open where the match is weak. The listing skips clone size in some rows; elsewhere it reads once, few, many or a size class.

>-|TRBV6-8|TRBJ2-3|-|14
TGTGCCAGGACGGGGGTTGGCATAGCAGATACGCAGTATTTT
CARTGVGIADTQYF
>-|TRBV12-5|TRBJ1-1|TRBD1|14
TGTGCTAGTGGGTTGGACAGGGCCAGCACTGAAGCTTTCTTT
CASGLDRASTEAFF
>-|TRBV7-8|TRBJ1-1|-|11
TGTGCCAGCAGCTTAATCGGTGAAGCTTTCTTT
CASSLIGEAFF
>-|TRBV27|TRBJ2-5|TRBD2|15
TGTGCCAGCAGTCTTCTAGCGGGAGGGGTGGAGACCCAGTACTTC
CASSLLAGGVETQYF
>once|TRBV30|TRBJ2-3|TRBD2|15
TGTGCCTGGAGTTTGTTAGCGGGAAAAGCAGATACGCAGTATTTT
CAWSLLAGKADTQYF
>-|TRBV7-6|TRBJ1-2|-|12
TGTGCCAGCAGCCGAACAGGGCTCGGCTACACCTTC
CASSRTGLGYTF
>-|TRBV30|TRBJ1-5|TRBD1|13
TGTGCCTCGGCGGACAGGGGCAATCAGCCCCAGCATTTT
CASADRGNQPQHF
>-|TRBV30|TRBJ2-1|TRBD2|16
TGTGCCTGGAGTTCTCCGGGACTAGCGGGAGAGGATGAGCAGTTCTTC
CAWSSPGLAGEDEQFF
>few|TRBV3-1/TRBV3-2|TRBJ1-6|TRBD1|13
TGTGCCACTGGACAGGGCCGGAATTCACCCCTCCACTTT
CATGQGRNSPLHF
>-|TRBV3-1/TRBV3-2|TRBJ2-7|-|15
TGTGCCAGCAGCCAAGATTCGACTAGAAGCCACGAGCAGTACTTC
CASSQDSTRSHEQYF
>once|TRBV9|TRBJ1-2|TRBD1|16
TGTGCCAGCAGCGTTAACAGACAGGGTGTTTCCTATGGCTACACCTTC
CASSVNRQGVSYGYTF
>-|TRBV5-1|TRBJ2-3|TRBD1|15
TGCGCCAGCAGCTCGACAGGGGCCCCCACAGATACGCAGTATTTT
CASSSTGAPTDTQYF
>-|TRBV9|TRBJ2-7|-|14
TGTGCCAGCAGCGTAGGAGGGAACTCCTACGAGCAGTACTTC
CASSVGGNSYEQYF
>-|TRBV19|TRBJ1-5|TRBD1|14
TGTGCCACCACGGACAGGGTCAGCAATCAGCCCCAGCATTTT
CATTDRVSNQPQHF